This T cell receptor beta chain emerged from a study of cytomegalovirus exposure and HLA in healthy donors. Whole-study findings and limits: Links to common viral pathogens appeared, in a later analysis, for several of the most significant clusters. Using a false discovery rate of 0.05, a later analysis showed that 16,951 TCR beta sequences were associated with HLA alleles.

The PCR employed 60 Vbeta primers together with 13 Jbeta primers. Assay: immunoSEQ multiplex PCR; the TCRdb copy retains only in-frame clones and omits some. The sample contains around 150,000 clones, around three quarters of which appear only once. Samples came from healthy bone marrow donors. V shed 5 bases and J 1 base; nucleotides not matched to a gene: 3. This CDR3 has 14 residues. From germline, CDR1 is MNHEY and CDR2 SVGAGI. On this clone itself: Its antigen is not identified.

The sequenced material came from PBMCs. The receptor's source is a man aged 35-49 years in good health and CMV-seropositive. V gene TRBV6-5 combines with J gene TRBJ1-2; 8 positions agree with TRBD1. CDR3 sequence reads: CASSQTGVNYGYTF. The CDR3 bases are TGTGCCAGCAGTCAGACAGGGGTTAACTATGGCTACACCTTC.